This TCR beta chain derives from a study of OX40 agonist ivuxolimab in advanced cancers. Whole-study context: In this cohort, patients received ivuxolimab, an agonistic anti-OX40 (CD134) antibody.

The table came from immunoSEQ multiplex PCR; TCRdb's copy has only in-frame clones and leaves some out. The sample lists roughly 38,000 clones, 70% to 90% seen once, with less than 0.7% in the top ten. Germline-derived CDR1 and CDR2 are KGHSH and LQKENI. The CDR3 consists of 16 residues. V was clipped by 4 bases and J by 5 bases, with 20 bases between them. This sequence joins TRBV18 and TRBJ1-2; D gene uncertain. The sequence came from an adult with an advanced solid tumor such as melanoma, head and neck, liver or kidney cancer. The source material was CD4+ or CD8+ T cells sorted from blood, sampled in a trial of the OX40 agonist ivuxolimab. The CDR3 is CASSLDNDRGGYGYTF. The DNA for the CDR3 is TGTGCCAGCTCACTTGATAATGACCGAGGAGGATATGGCTACACCTTC.